The clone carrying this TCR beta chain came up many times. An end of the junction differs from the germline gene, which may be a read error. Isolated RNA was reverse transcribed into cDNA used as the sequencing template. The repertoire was sequenced with immunoSEQ multiplex PCR; TCRdb's copy has only in-frame clones and lacks some. The table has 150,000 to 200,000 clones, 64% seen once. This entry is derived from a study of CD8+ T cells in alopecia areata. Treatment meaning: oral pan-JAK inhibitor, 5-10 mg twice daily. Germline V gene lookup returns CDR1 LGHNA and CDR2 YSLEER. The CDR3 contains 15 residues.

This material consisted of CD4+ T cells sorted from blood, taken at week 49, from a patient treated with tofacitinib. The sequence was collected from a human donor with alopecia areata. The chain carries TRBV4-3 and TRBJ1-4, with TRBD1 matching 7 bases. The CDR3 DNA follows: TGCGCCAGCAGCCAAGAGACAGGGTCTAACGAAAAACTGTTTTTT. Translation: CASSQETGSNEKLFF.